This entry concerns a single TCR beta chain. What it recognizes is unknown. V was shortened by 4 bases and J by 0 bases, with 16 bases between the two germline ends. Germline V gives CDR1 SNHLY, CDR2 FYNNEI. The CDR3 length is 18 residues. These data come from a study of CD8+CD57+ T cells in acquired aplastic anemia. On the study more broadly: The study obtained an average of roughly 3 ug of DNA from sorted CD4+ and CD8+ cells.

Points from the study as a whole: Patients shared 25 to 35 CD8+ CDR3 sequences with controls.

The study profiled TCR beta VDJ and CDR3 using genomic DNA as template. TCRdb re-called the reads with MiXCR, one entry per CDR3 protein. Of 100,000 to 150,000 distinct CDR3 sequences detected, more than 40% appear once; the ten largest clones hold 2.5%. The chain couples TRBV2 to TRBJ1-6, with D possibly being TRBD1 (5 bases). The receptor's source is a human donor in good health, serving as a control. The sample consisted of sorted CD4+, CD8+, or CD8+CD57+ T cells (not recorded which) from PBMCs. Written as DNA, the CDR3 is TGTGCCAGCAGTGCGCGGTCTCCGGGACGCTCCTATAATTCACCCCTCCACTTT. Protein sequence: CASSARSPGRSYNSPLHF.